A selection of T cell receptor beta chains follows, all from one sample in a study of OX40 agonist ivuxolimab in advanced cancers. Repertoires were generated with immunoSEQ multiplex PCR, while TCRdb's copy carries only in-frame clones and drops some. The sample lists 78,000 or so clones; 85% to 95% were seen once. The specimen comprised CD4+ or CD8+ T cells sorted from blood, sampled in a trial of the OX40 agonist ivuxolimab. The source is an adult with an advanced solid tumor such as melanoma, head and neck, liver or kidney cancer. CDR3s include the opening cysteine and the closing phenylalanine or tryptophan. A D gene is named only where the DNA matches it firmly. Clone size is given for some rows only: seen once, a few or many times, or a class if the clone is expanded.

-	TRBD1	TRBV14	TRBJ1-6	CASSYTRQGNSPLHF	TGTGCCAGCAGCTATACGCGACAGGGAAATTCACCCCTCCACTTT
-	TRBD1	TRBV30	TRBJ2-5	CAWGSGTGGAGETQYF	TGTGCCTGGGGGTCCGGGACAGGGGGCGCAGGGGAGACCCAGTACTTC
-	-	TRBV7-2	TRBJ2-5	CASSPPGGQETQYF	TGTGCCAGCAGCCCCCCTGGGGGGCAAGAGACCCAGTACTTC
-	TRBD1	TRBV18	TRBJ1-4	CASSSGQAANEKLFF	TGTGCCAGCTCCTCTGGACAGGCGGCAAATGAAAAACTGTTTTTT
-	-	TRBV6-6	TRBJ1-2	CASSYSTGNYGYTF	TGTGCCAGCAGTTACTCGACAGGAAACTATGGCTACACCTTC
-	TRBD2	TRBV6-1	TRBJ2-7	CASRPRGGGTYEQYF	TGTGCCAGCAGACCTCGGGGCGGGGGGACCTACGAGCAGTACTTC
-	-	TRBV15	TRBJ1-6	CATSRDRPIDNSPLHF	TGTGCCACCAGCAGAGATCGACCGATTGATAATTCACCCCTCCACTTT
-	-	TRBV14	TRBJ1-3	CASRRTAFSGNTIYF	TGTGCCAGCAGGCGGACAGCCTTCTCTGGAAACACCATATATTTT
-	-	TRBV5-4	TRBJ1-1	CASSTGTDNTEAFF	TGTGCCAGCAGCACGGGGACGGATAACACTGAAGCTTTCTTT
-	TRBD1	TRBV18	TRBJ2-3	CASSPEMRGQGTDTQYF	TGTGCCAGCTCCCCAGAGATGAGAGGACAGGGGACAGATACGCAGTATTTT
-	-	TRBV2	TRBJ2-7	CASSLGIASRQYF	TGTGCCAGCAGTCTTGGGATAGCCAGCCGGCAGTACTTC
-	-	TRBV5-1	TRBJ2-2	CASSLGTGNPNTGELFF	TGCGCCAGCAGCTTGGGTACAGGCAATCCGAACACCGGGGAGCTGTTTTTT
-	-	TRBV28	TRBJ1-5	CASSPPITEQPQHF	TGTGCCAGCAGTCCCCCCATAACTGAACAGCCCCAGCATTTT
-	-	TRBV11-2	TRBJ2-7	CASSRDGSYEQYF	TGTGCCAGCAGTCGGGACGGATCCTACGAGCAGTACTTC
-	-	TRBV18	TRBJ1-1	CASSPPNRVLTEAFF	TGTGCCAGCTCACCACCGAACAGGGTACTCACTGAAGCTTTCTTT
once	-	TRBV7-2	TRBJ1-1	CASSPGRANTEAFF	TGTGCCAGCAGTCCAGGGAGAGCGAACACTGAAGCTTTCTTT
-	TRBD1	TRBV4-1	TRBJ2-7	CASSQVPGQGVYEQYF	TGCGCCAGCAGCCAAGTCCCGGGACAGGGGGTCTACGAGCAGTACTTC
-	TRBD1	TRBV5-6	TRBJ1-5	CASSARTGSNQPQHF	TGTGCCAGCAGCGCGCGGACAGGTTCGAATCAGCCCCAGCATTTT
-	-	TRBV2	TRBJ1-2	CASSQEGGGYTF	TGTGCCAGCAGTCAAGAGGGGGGAGGCTACACCTTC
-	-	TRBV7-2	TRBJ1-2	CASSLEQSYGYTF	TGTGCCAGCAGCTTAGAACAAAGCTATGGCTACACCTTC
-	-	TRBV4-2	TRBJ2-7	CASSSMGGEQYF	TGTGCCAGCAGTTCAATGGGGGGCGAGCAGTACTTC
-	-	TRBV28	TRBJ1-5	CASSLVGTNQPQHF	TGTGCCAGCAGTTTGGTGGGCACCAATCAGCCCCAGCATTTT